This entry features one T cell receptor (beta chain) sequence. What it binds is unknown. Germline CDR1 reads LGHNA; CDR2 reads YNFKEQ. Deletions cut 4 bases from V and 6 bases from J, with 16 bases between. The CDR3 totals 14 residues. This entry belongs to a study of cytomegalovirus exposure and HLA in healthy donors. Study-level points and caveats: Later analysis showed most CMV-associated TCR beta chains appearing HLA-restricted.

The study ran its PCR with 60 Vbeta and 13 Jbeta primers. Clones were sequenced by immunoSEQ multiplex PCR, and TCRdb holds only the in-frame ones, with some missing. The specimen's table records some 48,000 clones. The rearrangement joins TRBV4-2 to TRBJ2-7, with D maybe TRBD2 (5 bases). The TCR sequence derives from a man aged 40-50 years in good health and CMV-seropositive. Sequenced: PBMCs. CDR3 in DNA: TGTGCCAGCAGCCCCCCTCGGGAAGGAGGCGAGCAGTACTTC. Translated, it gives CASSPPREGGEQYF.